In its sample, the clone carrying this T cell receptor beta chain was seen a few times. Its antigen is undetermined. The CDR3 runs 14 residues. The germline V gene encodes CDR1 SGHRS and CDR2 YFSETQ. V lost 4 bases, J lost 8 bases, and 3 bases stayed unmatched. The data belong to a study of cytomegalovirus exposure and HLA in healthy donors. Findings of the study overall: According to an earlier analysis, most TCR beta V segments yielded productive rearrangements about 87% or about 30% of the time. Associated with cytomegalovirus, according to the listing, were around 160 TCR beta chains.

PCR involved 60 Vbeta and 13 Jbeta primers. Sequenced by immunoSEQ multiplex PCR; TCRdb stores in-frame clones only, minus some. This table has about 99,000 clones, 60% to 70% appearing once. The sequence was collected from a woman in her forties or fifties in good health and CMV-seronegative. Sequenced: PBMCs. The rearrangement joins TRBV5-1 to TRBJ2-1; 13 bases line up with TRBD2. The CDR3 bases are TGCGCCAGCAGCAAGGGACTAGCGGGACATGAGCAGTTCTTC. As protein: CASSKGLAGHEQFF.